This T cell receptor beta chain was recovered during a study of T cells in Graves' hyperthyroidism and ophthalmopathy. The sample holds many counts of this clonotype. The investigators amplified TCR beta CDR3 regions from RNA transcripts. Researchers ran a first-round RT-PCR on the TCR CDR3 using the HTBI primer set. TCRdb fed the multiplex PCR reads into MiXCR, producing one record per CDR3 protein. The table shows hundreds of thousands of distinct CDR3 sequences, with about 25% occurring only once. Patients were excluded because of uncontrolled infection, other autoimmune disease, pregnancy or lactation. This sample holds PBMCs from roughly 10 ml fresh peripheral blood. The TCR was taken from a woman in her forties with Graves' ophthalmopathy. Sequenced sample: blood.

The DNA for the CDR3 is TGTGCCAGCAGCTTAGGTCAGACAGGGGGCGAGCTGTTTTTT. Translation: CASSLGQTGGELFF. The rearrangement uses TRBV7-3 and TRBJ2-2, with 10 bases fitting TRBD1. J gave up 11 bases and V 2 bases, and 5 bases lay outside the gene matches. Germline loops: CDR1 SGHTA, CDR2 FQGTGA. CDR3 length: 14 residues.